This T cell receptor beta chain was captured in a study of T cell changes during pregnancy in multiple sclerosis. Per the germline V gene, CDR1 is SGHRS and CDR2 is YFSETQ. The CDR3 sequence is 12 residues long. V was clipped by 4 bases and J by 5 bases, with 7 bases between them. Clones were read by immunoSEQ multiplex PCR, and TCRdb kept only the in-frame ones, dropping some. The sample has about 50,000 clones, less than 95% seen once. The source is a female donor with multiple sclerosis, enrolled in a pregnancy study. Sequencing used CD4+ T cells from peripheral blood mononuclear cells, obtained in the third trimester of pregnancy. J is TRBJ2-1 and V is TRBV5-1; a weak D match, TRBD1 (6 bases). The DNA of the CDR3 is TGCGCCAGCAGCAGGACAGACAATGAGCAGTTCTTC. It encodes CASSRTDNEQFF. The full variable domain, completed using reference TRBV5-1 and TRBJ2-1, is KAGVTQTPRYLIKTRGQQVTLSCSPISGHRSVSWYQQTPGQGLQFLFEYFSETQRNKGNFPGRFSGRQFSNSRSEMNVSTLELGDSALYLCASSRTDNEQFFGPGTRLTVL.